A single sample is the source of the 18 T cell receptor beta chains below, sequenced in a study of identical twins. TCRdb used MiXCR to reprocess the 5' RACE reads, holding one entry per CDR3 protein. The sample shows approximately 700,000 distinct CDR3 sequences, roughly 18% of them seen only once. Separately, the same data were catalogued under a study of T cells expressing NK-cell markers.

Sequencing was done on a sample of PBMCs. Receptors originate from a woman aged 18-29 years in good health.

There are a few counts of this clonotype. The V gene is TRBV13, the J gene TRBJ1-2, with 9 positions matching TRBD1. The CDR3 has 13 residues. Germline V gene data show CDR1 as PRHDT and CDR2 as FYEKMQ (reference sequence). Trimming at V came to 7 bases and at J to 4 bases, leaving 4 bases not matched to a gene. Written as DNA, the CDR3 is TGTGCCAGCACCCCGACAGGGGGCTATGGCTACACCTTC. Translated, it gives CASTPTGGYGYTF.

This clonotype was observed a few times. The chain links TRBV5-1 to TRBJ2-2, with D tentatively TRBD1 (6 bases). The CDR3 is 16 amino acids. The V end lost 0 bases, the J end lost 3 bases, and 12 bases lay between the germline ends. Per germline, CDR1 SGHRS and CDR2 YFSETQ. The CDR3 region is CASSLVTGVYTGELFF. For the CDR3, the DNA is TGCGCCAGCAGCTTGGTGACAGGAGTATACACCGGGGAGCTGTTTTTT.

This clonotype was counted a few times. The J gene is TRBJ2-2, the V gene TRBV18; possibly TRBD2 for D (5 bases). The germline CDR1 and CDR2 sequences are KGHSH and LQKENI. Trimming stripped 0 bases from V and 6 bases from J, with 11 bases between. The CDR3 is 15 amino acids. The CDR3 is CASSPPSSIAGELFF. CDR3 nucleotide sequence: TGTGCCAGCTCACCACCGTCTAGCATCGCCGGGGAGCTGTTTTTT.

Ten or more counts support this clonotype. The chain has TRBV27 and TRBJ2-5, with D possibly being TRBD2 (6 bases). The CDR3 runs to 13 residues. V lost 3 bases, J lost 4 bases, and 9 bases lay in between. The V gene's germline CDR1 is MNHEY and CDR2 SMNVEV (reference sequence). The CDR3 DNA is TGTGCCAGCAGTTTTCGGGGGACAGAGACCCAGTACTTC. Residues: CASSFRGTETQYF.

The rearrangement joins TRBV2 to TRBJ2-5; D uncertain. Germline V gene lookup returns CDR1 SNHLY and CDR2 FYNNEI. Trimming pared 8 bases from V and 1 base from J, leaving 17 bases between. The CDR3 loop spans 15 amino acids. CDR3 in amino acids: CASGQDRSFQETQYF. In nucleotides, the CDR3 is TGTGCCAGCGGTCAGGACCGATCATTCCAAGAGACCCAGTACTTC.

The V and J genes are TRBV6-1 and TRBJ1-2, with 7 positions matching TRBD1. The CDR3 loop spans 16 amino acids. Germline V gene lookup returns CDR1 MNHNS and CDR2 SASEGT. With V trimmed by 5 bases and J by 0 bases, 9 bases remained unmatched. CDR3 region: CASSRTGATSNYGYTF. The CDR3 nucleotides are TGTGCCAGCAGTCGGACAGGTGCAACCTCTAACTATGGCTACACCTTC.

This clonotype was found a few times. The chain is built from TRBV5-5 and TRBJ1-6; no definite D call. The CDR3 runs 18 residues. Germline V gene lookup returns CDR1 SGHKS and CDR2 YYEKEE (reference sequence). V was cut by 4 bases and J by 0 bases, with 17 bases left in between. In DNA, the CDR3 is TGTGCCAGCAGCGCTACTCGGGCAGACCGCTCCTATAATTCACCCCTCCACTTT. Amino acid sequence: CASSATRADRSYNSPLHF.

The table lists this clonotype with many counts. This chain connects TRBV12-5 to TRBJ2-6; TRBD1 might be the D (5 bases). This CDR3 comprises 15 residues. With 5 bases removed from V and 3 bases from J, the gap between germline ends came to 11 bases. Per germline, CDR1 LGHNT and CDR2 FRNRAP. CDR3 nucleotide sequence: TGTGCTAGTGGTCCTCCAGGGCTTGGGGCCAACGTCCTGACTTTC. It yields the protein CASGPPGLGANVLTF.

The table lists this clonotype with a few counts. The chain uses TRBV20-1 and TRBJ2-3; 10 bases are a match to TRBD2. V lost 5 bases and J lost 3; bases outside the gene matches: 11. The CDR3 runs to 16 residues. Germline V gene sequence: CDR1 DFQATT, CDR2 SNEGSKA (reference sequence). CDR3 in DNA: TGCAGTGCTGTCCCCCTAGCGGGGGCATTAACAGATACGCAGTATTTT. Amino acids: CSAVPLAGALTDTQYF.

This clonotype was observed a handful of times. The genes are TRBV12-3 or TRBV12-4 and TRBJ1-1; a weak D match, TRBD1 (5 bases). V dropped 7 bases and J dropped 11 bases, with 14 bases sitting between them. The CDR3 has 11 amino acids. CDR3 nucleotide sequence: TGTGCCAGCAATTCCGGGACGGAGGCTTTCTTT. This sequence encodes CASNSGTEAFF.

This clonotype showed up many times. The rearrangement joins TRBV5-6 to TRBJ2-5; TRBD1 agrees at 10 bases. Germline assignment: CDR1 SGHDT and CDR2 YYEEEE. After removal of 4 bases from V and 3 bases from J, the junction contained 3 bases not matched to a gene. There are 14 residues in the CDR3. Here the CDR3 DNA reads TGTGCCAGCAGCACCGGGACAGGGGAAGAGACCCAGTACTTC. Protein: CASSTGTGEETQYF.

This rearrangement joins TRBV3-1 to TRBJ1-1, with 7 bases fitting TRBD1. The length of the CDR3 is 15 residues. Trimming cost V 4 bases and J 3 bases; bases outside gene matches: 8. Germline V gives CDR1 LGHDT, CDR2 YNNKEL (reference sequence). Written as DNA, the CDR3 is TGTGCCAGCAGCCGCTGGGCCGACAGGGACACTGAAGCTTTCTTT. This gives the protein CASSRWADRDTEAFF.

This clonotype was recorded a few times. This rearrangement joins TRBV29-1 to TRBJ2-1, with D perhaps matching TRBD1 (5 bases). CDR1 is SQVTM, CDR2 ANQGSEA, per germline. V was trimmed by 6 bases and J by 9 bases, leaving 15 bases between them. The CDR3 length is 12 residues. The CDR3 sequence: CSVPQGMGEQFF. In nucleotides, the CDR3 is TGCAGCGTCCCCCAGGGCATGGGTGAGCAGTTCTTC.

This clonotype appeared a few times. The rearrangement uses TRBV20-1 and TRBJ2-7; 11 bases fit TRBD2. The CDR3 runs 15 residues. Germline V lookup: CDR1 DFQATT, CDR2 SNEGSKA (reference sequence). J gave up 0 bases and V 1 base, and 2 bases lay outside the gene matches. The CDR3 loop is CSARVLAGVSYEQYF. The CDR3 DNA is TGCAGTGCTAGAGTACTAGCGGGGGTCTCCTACGAGCAGTACTTC.

The chain is built from TRBV29-1 and TRBJ2-7, with TRBD1 matching over 7 bases. CDR3 size: 13 residues. Germline CDR1 is SQVTM and CDR2 is ANQGSEA. With V trimmed by 3 bases and J by 4 bases, 6 bases remained unmatched. The CDR3 DNA reads TGCAGCGTTGAGGGACAGACGGTTTACGAGCAGTACTTC. Its translation is CSVEGQTVYEQYF.

The V and J genes are TRBV11-2 and TRBJ2-3; TRBD2 agrees at 7 bases. With 5 bases clipped from V and 0 bases from J, the junction kept 11 bases outside the gene matches. Germline-derived CDR1 and CDR2 are SGHAT and FQNNGV. The CDR3 loop spans 17 amino acids. CDR3 residues: CASSPPWGRDSTDTQYF. The CDR3 bases are TGTGCCAGCAGCCCCCCCTGGGGGAGGGATAGCACAGATACGCAGTATTTT.

The chain links TRBV7-6 to TRBJ2-4; D is undetermined. Trimming left V 1 base short and J 7 bases short, with 5 bases between. Germline CDR1 is SGHVS and CDR2 is FNYEAQ. This CDR3 is built from 12 residues. CDR3 bases: TGTGCCAGCAGCTTAGTTGACAACATTCAGTACTTC. This encodes CASSLVDNIQYF. The variable domain in full, with the rest retrieved from reference TRBV7-6 and TRBJ2-4, is GAGVSQSPRYKVTKRGQDVALRCDPISGHVSLYWYRQALGQGPEFLTYFNYEAQQDKSGLPNDRFSAERPEGSISTLTIQRTEQRDSAMYRCASSLVDNIQYFGAGTRLSVL.

This chain uses TRBV10-3 with TRBJ2-1, with D perhaps TRBD1 or TRBD2 (6 bases each). CDR1 and CDR2 (germline): ENHRY, SYGVKD. V was pared by 7 bases and J by 5 bases, with 15 bases between. The CDR3 is made up of 14 amino acids. CDR3 residues: CAITDPGDNNEQFF. CDR3 nucleotide sequence: TGTGCCATCACCGACCCGGGGGACAACAATGAGCAGTTCTTC.